This entry concerns a single T cell receptor (beta chain). Its target is unknown. CDR1 is LNHNV, CDR2 YYDKDF, per germline (reference sequence). The length of the CDR3 is 13 residues. The data belong to a study of T cells expressing NK-cell markers. Study-level information: Sorted CD3+CD56+NKG2C+, CD3+CD56+NKG2C- and CD3+CD56-NKG2C+ T cells supplied TCR beta repertoires. Study-level findings and limits: In five or six donors, dominant CD3+CD56+NKG2C+ clonotypes ranked among the top 10 CD8+ clonotypes.

With the 5' RACE reads reprocessed, TCRdb shows one record per CDR3 protein and no DNA. The sample table includes 350,000 to 400,000 distinct CDR3 sequences. The receptor comes from a woman in her 50s in good health. Sequencing was performed on blood T cells: a sorted CD56 or NKG2C T cell subset, CD4+ or CD8+ T cells, or bulk PBMC T cells (not recorded which). This chain uses TRBV15 with TRBJ2-1; TCRdb's D call of TRBD1 is untestable without DNA. CDR3 protein: CATSRVTGLGQFF.